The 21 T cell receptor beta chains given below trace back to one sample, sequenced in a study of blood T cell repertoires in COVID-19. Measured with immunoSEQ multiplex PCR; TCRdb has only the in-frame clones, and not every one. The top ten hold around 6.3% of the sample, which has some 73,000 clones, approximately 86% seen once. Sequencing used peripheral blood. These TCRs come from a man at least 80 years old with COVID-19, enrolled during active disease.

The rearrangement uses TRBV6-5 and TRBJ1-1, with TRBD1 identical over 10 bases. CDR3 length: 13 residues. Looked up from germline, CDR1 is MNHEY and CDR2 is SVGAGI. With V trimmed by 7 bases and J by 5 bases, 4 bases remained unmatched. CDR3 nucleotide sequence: TGTGCCAGCAAGCGGACAGGGGGGACTGAAGCTTTCTTT. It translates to CASKRTGGTEAFF.

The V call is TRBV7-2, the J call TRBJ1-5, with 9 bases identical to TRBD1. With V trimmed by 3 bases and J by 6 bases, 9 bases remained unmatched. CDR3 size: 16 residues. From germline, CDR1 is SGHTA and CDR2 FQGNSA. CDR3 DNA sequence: TGTGCCAGCAGCTTGGGCGGGACAGGGTTTAGTCAGCCCCAGCATTTT. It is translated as CASSLGGTGFSQPQHF.

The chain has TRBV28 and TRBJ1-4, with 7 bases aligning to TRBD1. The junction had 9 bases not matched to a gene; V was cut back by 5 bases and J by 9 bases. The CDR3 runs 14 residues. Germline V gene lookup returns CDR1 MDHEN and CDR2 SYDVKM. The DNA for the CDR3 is TGTGCCAGCAGTCTAGGGGGACAGCCTCAAAAACTGTTTTTT. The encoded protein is CASSLGGQPQKLFF.

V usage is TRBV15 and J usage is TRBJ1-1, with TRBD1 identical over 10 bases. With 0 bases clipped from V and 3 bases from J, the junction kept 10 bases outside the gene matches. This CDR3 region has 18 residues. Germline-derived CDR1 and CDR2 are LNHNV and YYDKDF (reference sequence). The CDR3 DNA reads TGTGCCACCAGCAGAGATGACAGGGGGCAAAAAGCCGACACTGAAGCTTTCTTT. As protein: CATSRDDRGQKADTEAFF.

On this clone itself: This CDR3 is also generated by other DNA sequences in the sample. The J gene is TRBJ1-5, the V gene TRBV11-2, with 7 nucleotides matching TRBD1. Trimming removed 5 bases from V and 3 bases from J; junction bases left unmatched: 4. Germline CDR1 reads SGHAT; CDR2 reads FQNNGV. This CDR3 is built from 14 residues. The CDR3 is CASSPDRVNQPQHF. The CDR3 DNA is TGTGCCAGCAGCCCAGACAGGGTCAATCAGCCCCAGCATTTT.

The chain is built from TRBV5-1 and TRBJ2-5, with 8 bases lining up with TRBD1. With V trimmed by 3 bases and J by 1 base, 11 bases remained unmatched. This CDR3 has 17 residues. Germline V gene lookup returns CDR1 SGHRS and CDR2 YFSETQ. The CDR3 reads CASSYFRTGPSQETQYF. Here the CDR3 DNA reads TGCGCCAGCAGCTACTTCCGGACAGGGCCGAGCCAAGAGACCCAGTACTTC.

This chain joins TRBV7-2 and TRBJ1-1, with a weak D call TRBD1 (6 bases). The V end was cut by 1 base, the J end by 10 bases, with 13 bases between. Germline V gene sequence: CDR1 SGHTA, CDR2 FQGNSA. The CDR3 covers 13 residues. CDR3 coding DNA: TGTGCCAGCAGCTTAGGTCCGACAGGAGGAGCTTTCTTT. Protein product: CASSLGPTGGAFF.

The CDR3 loop is CASSPDSHTEAFF. In DNA, the CDR3 is TGTGCCAGCTCCCCGGACAGCCACACTGAAGCTTTCTTT. The chain has TRBV18 and TRBJ1-1, with D tentatively TRBD1 (6 bases). This CDR3 region has 13 residues. From germline, CDR1 is KGHSH and CDR2 LQKENI. V was clipped by 6 bases and J by 3 bases, with 11 bases between them.

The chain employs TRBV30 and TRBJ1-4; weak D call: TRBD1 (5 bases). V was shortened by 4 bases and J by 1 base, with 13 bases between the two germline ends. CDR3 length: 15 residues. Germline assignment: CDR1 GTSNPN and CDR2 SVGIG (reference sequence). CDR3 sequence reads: CAWTATGGTNEKLFF. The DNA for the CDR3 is TGTGCCTGGACCGCCACGGGGGGAACTAATGAAAAACTGTTTTTT. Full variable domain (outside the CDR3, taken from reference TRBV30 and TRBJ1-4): SQTIHQWPATLVQPVGSPLSLECTVEGTSNPNLYWYRQAAGRGLQLLFYSVGIGQISSEVPQNLSASRPQDRQFILSSKKLLLSDSGFYLCAWTATGGTNEKLFFGSGTQLSVL.

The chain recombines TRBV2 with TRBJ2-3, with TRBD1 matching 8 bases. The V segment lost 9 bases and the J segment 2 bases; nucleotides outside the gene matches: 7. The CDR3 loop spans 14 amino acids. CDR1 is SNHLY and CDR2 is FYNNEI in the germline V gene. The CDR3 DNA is TGTGCCAGTACCAGGGGGCGAAACACAGATACGCAGTATTTT. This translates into CASTRGRNTDTQYF.

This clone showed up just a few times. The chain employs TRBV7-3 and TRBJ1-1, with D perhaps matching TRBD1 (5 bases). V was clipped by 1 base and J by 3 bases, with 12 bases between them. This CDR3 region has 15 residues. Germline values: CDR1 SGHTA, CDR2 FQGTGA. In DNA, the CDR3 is TGTGCCAGCAGCTTAAAGGGCAGGGAGGACACTGAAGCTTTCTTT. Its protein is CASSLKGREDTEAFF.

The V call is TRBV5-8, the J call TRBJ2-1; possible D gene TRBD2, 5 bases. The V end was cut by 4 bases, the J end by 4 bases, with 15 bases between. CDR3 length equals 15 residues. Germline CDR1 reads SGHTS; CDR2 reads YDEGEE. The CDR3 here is CASSPWGVGYNEQFF. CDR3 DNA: TGTGCCAGCAGCCCGTGGGGAGTAGGGTACAATGAGCAGTTCTTC.

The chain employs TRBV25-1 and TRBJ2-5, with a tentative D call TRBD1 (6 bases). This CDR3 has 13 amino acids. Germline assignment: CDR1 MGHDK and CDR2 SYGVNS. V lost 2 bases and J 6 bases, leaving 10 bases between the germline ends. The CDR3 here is CASSEGGAKTQYF. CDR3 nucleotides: TGTGCCAGCAGTGAAGGGGGCGCAAAGACCCAGTACTTC.

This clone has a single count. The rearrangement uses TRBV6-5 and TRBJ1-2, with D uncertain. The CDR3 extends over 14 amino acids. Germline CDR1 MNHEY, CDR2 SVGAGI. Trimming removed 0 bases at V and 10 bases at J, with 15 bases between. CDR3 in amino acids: CASSYSVQPMDYTF. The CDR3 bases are TGTGCCAGCAGTTACTCAGTACAGCCTATGGACTACACCTTC.

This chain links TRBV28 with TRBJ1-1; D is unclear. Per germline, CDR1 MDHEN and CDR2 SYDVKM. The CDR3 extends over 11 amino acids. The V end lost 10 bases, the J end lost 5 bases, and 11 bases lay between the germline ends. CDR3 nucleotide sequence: TGTGCCACTAGGACTGGGACTGAAGCTTTCTTT. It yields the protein CATRTGTEAFF.

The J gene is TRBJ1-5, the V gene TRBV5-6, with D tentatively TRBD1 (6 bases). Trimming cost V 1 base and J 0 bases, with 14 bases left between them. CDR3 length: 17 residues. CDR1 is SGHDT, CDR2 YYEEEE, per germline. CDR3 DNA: TGTGCCAGCAGCTTGAGAGGGGGGGGTTATAGCAATCAGCCCCAGCATTTT. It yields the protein CASSLRGGGYSNQPQHF.

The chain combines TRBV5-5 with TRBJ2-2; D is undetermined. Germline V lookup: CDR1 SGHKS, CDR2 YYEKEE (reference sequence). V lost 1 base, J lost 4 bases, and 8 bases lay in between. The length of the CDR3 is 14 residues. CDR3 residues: CASSLNSATGELFF. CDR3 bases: TGTGCCAGCAGCTTGAACTCCGCCACCGGGGAGCTGTTTTTT.

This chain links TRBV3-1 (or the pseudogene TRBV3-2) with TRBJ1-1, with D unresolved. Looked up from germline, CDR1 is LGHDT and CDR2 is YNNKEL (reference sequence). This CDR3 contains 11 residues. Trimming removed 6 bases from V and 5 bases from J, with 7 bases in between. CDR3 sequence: CASSQYTEAFF. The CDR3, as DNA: TGTGCCAGCAGTCAGTATACTGAAGCTTTCTTT.

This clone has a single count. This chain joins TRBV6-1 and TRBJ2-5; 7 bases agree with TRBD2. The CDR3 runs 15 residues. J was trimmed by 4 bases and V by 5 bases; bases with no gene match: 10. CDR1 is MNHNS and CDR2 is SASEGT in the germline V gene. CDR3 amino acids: CASSSLAGGGETQYF. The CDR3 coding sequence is TGTGCCAGCAGTTCTCTAGCTGGGGGGGGAGAGACCCAGTACTTC.

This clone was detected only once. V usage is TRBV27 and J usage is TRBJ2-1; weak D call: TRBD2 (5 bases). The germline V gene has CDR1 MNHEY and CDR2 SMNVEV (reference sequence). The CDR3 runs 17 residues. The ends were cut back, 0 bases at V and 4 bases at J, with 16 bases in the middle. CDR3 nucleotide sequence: TGTGCCAGCAGTTTATCGGGTTGGCTAGCAGAGTACAATGAGCAGTTCTTC. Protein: CASSLSGWLAEYNEQFF.

The CDR3 region has the DNA TGCGCCAGCAGTCGTACCGGGACAGGGGTCTCCTACGAGCAGTACTTC. This translates into CASSRTGTGVSYEQYF. The rearrangement uses TRBV10-2 and TRBJ2-7; 10 positions match TRBD1. The CDR3 is 16 residues long. In germline, CDR1 is WSHSY, CDR2 SAAADI. V lost 5 bases to trimming and J lost 0 bases; unmatched junction nucleotides: 7.